This entry lists 17 T cell receptor beta chains sequenced from one sample in a study of blood T cell repertoires in COVID-19. Using immunoSEQ multiplex PCR, the repertoire was profiled, and TCRdb retains in-frame clones only, with some absent. The table has under 300,000 clones, 65% to 90% seen once. Specimen: peripheral blood. These TCRs come from a human donor in a cohort sampled during active COVID-19.

The V and J genes are TRBV3-1 (or the pseudogene TRBV3-2) and TRBJ2-3; D is unclear. Between the trimmed V and J ends, which lost 3 bases and 10 bases, there was a span of 17 bases. CDR1 is LGHDT and CDR2 is YNNKEL in the germline V gene (reference sequence). The CDR3 spans 14 residues. CDR3 DNA: TGTGCCAGCAGCCACTCACTAAACATATTGCCGCAGTATTTT. Its protein product is CASSHSLNILPQYF.

The rearrangement uses TRBV28 and TRBJ2-1, with a tentative D call TRBD2 (6 bases). In germline, CDR1 is MDHEN, CDR2 SYDVKM. V lost 6 bases, J lost 0 bases, and 12 bases lay in between. The CDR3 length is 15 residues. CDR3: CASSSSAYSYNEQFF. In nucleotides, the CDR3 is TGTGCCAGCAGCTCTAGCGCATACTCCTACAATGAGCAGTTCTTC.

This clone was found once. CDR3 protein: CASSVSGSEQYF. The CDR3 DNA reads TGCGCCAGCAGTGTTTCGGGAAGCGAGCAGTACTTC. This chain uses TRBV10-1 with TRBJ2-7; tentatively, D is TRBD2 (5 bases). The germline V gene has CDR1 WNHNN and CDR2 SYGVQD (reference sequence). Between the trimmed V and J ends, which lost 4 bases and 6 bases, there was a span of 10 bases. The CDR3 has 12 amino acids.

This clone turned up a few times. The J gene is TRBJ1-3, the V gene TRBV29-1, with 10 bases aligning to TRBD1. The CDR3 contains 14 residues. The ends lost 4 bases at V and 8 bases at J; junction bases unmatched: 8. Germline V lookup: CDR1 SQVTM, CDR2 ANQGSEA. CDR3 nucleotide sequence: TGCAGCGTTGCCGAGACAGGGGGCCGTTACACCATATATTTT. Translating gives CSVAETGGRYTIYF.

The chain has TRBV11-3 and TRBJ2-3; tentatively, D is TRBD1 (6 bases). The CDR3 has 14 residues. The germline gives CDR1 SGHNT, CDR2 YENEEA. Trimming shortened V by 5 bases and J by 2 bases, and 11 bases separated the two germline ends. The CDR3 sequence: CASSPGQTTDTQYF. For the CDR3, the DNA is TGTGCCAGCAGCCCTGGACAGACCACAGATACGCAGTATTTT. The full variable domain, its missing parts supplied by reference TRBV11-3 and TRBJ2-3, is EAGVVQSPRYKIIEKKQPVAFWCNPISGHNTLYWYLQNLGQGPELLIRYENEEAVDDSQLPKDRFSAERLKGVDSTLKIQPAELGDSAVYLCASSPGQTTDTQYFGPGTRLTVL.

This chain joins TRBV6-2 or TRBV6-3 and TRBJ2-3, with D possibly being TRBD2 (5 bases). In germline, CDR1 is MNHEY, CDR2 SVGEGT. V dropped 4 bases and J dropped 0 bases, with 8 bases sitting between them. CDR3 length: 14 amino acids. CDR3 nucleotide sequence: TGTGCCAGCAGTTTTGGACTGAGCACAGATACGCAGTATTTT. This translates into CASSFGLSTDTQYF.

This clone was seen once. V gene TRBV19 combines with J gene TRBJ2-3, with 7 bases aligning to TRBD2. In germline, CDR1 is LNHDA, CDR2 SQIVND (reference sequence). This CDR3 comprises 16 residues. J was trimmed by 2 bases and V by 4 bases; bases with no gene match: 9. The CDR3 loop is CASSTPGLGDTDTQYF. CDR3 DNA sequence: TGTGCCAGTAGTACCCCTGGACTAGGCGACACAGATACGCAGTATTTT.

The V gene is TRBV19, the J gene TRBJ2-6, with 7 bases lining up with TRBD2. V lost 2 bases, J lost 2 bases, and 15 bases stayed unmatched. The germline gives CDR1 LNHDA, CDR2 SQIVND (reference sequence). This CDR3 region has 20 residues. CDR3 in amino acids: CASSISSGNIILAGANVLTF. CDR3 sequence (DNA): TGTGCCAGTAGTATATCGAGCGGGAATATAATCCTTGCTGGGGCCAACGTCCTGACTTTC. Using reference TRBV19 and TRBJ2-6 for the parts outside the CDR3, the full variable domain is DGGITQSPKYLFRKEGQNVTLSCEQNLNHDAMYWYRQDPGQGLRLIYYSQIVNDFQKGDIAEGYSVSREKKESFPLTVTSAQKNPTAFYLCASSISSGNIILAGANVLTFGAGSRLTVL.

The CDR3 region is CASSTDRGLEQYF. The DNA for the CDR3 is TGTGCCAGCAGTACGGACAGGGGGCTCGAGCAGTACTTC. The V call is TRBV6-5, the J call TRBJ2-7; 11 nucleotides align to TRBD1. With V trimmed by 5 bases and J by 6 bases, 3 bases remained unmatched. Germline values: CDR1 MNHEY, CDR2 SVGAGI. The CDR3 runs to 13 residues.

The V and J genes are TRBV18 and TRBJ1-6; 9 positions agree with TRBD1. The J segment lost 7 bases and the V segment lost 6 bases, leaving 4 bases of the junction unmatched. This CDR3 region has 14 residues. The germline CDR1 and CDR2 sequences are KGHSH and LQKENI. The CDR3 sequence is CASSTGQGNSPLHF. CDR3 coding DNA: TGTGCCAGCTCCACTGGACAGGGGAATTCACCCCTCCACTTT.

This clone showed up just once. J is TRBJ2-2 and V is TRBV6-5; the match to TRBD1 covers 7 bases. The CDR3 consists of 13 residues. V shed 6 bases, J shed 7 bases, and the junction held 5 bases outside the gene matches. The germline gives CDR1 MNHEY, CDR2 SVGAGI. The CDR3 reads CASRSDRLGELFF. DNA of the CDR3: TGTGCCAGCAGGTCGGACAGGCTCGGGGAGCTGTTTTTT.

The chain joins TRBV5-6 to TRBJ2-7, with 11 bases matching TRBD2. CDR1 SGHDT and CDR2 YYEEEE come from the germline V gene. This CDR3 is 16 amino acids long. The V gene end was trimmed by 6 bases and the J gene end by 3 bases; junction bases not matched to a gene: 11. In DNA form, the CDR3 reads TGTGCCAGCACCCACGGACCACTAGCGGGAGTCTACGAGCAGTACTTC. Translating it yields CASTHGPLAGVYEQYF.

This clone was detected only once. Other nucleotide sequences from this sample produce the same CDR3. The chain employs TRBV18 and TRBJ1-5; 7 bases are a match to TRBD1. Looked up from germline, CDR1 is KGHSH and CDR2 is LQKENI. The CDR3 extends over 14 amino acids. The junction had 8 bases not matched to a gene; V was cut back by 6 bases and J by 6 bases. CDR3 coding DNA: TGTGCCAGCTCCCCTTCAGGGGGAGGTCAGCCCCAGCATTTT. Translated: CASSPSGGGQPQHF.

The chain couples TRBV19 to TRBJ1-5; D is undetermined. Per the germline V gene, CDR1 is LNHDA and CDR2 is SQIVND (reference sequence). V was cut by 0 bases and J by 0 bases, with 12 bases left in between. This CDR3 has 17 residues. CDR3 DNA: TGTGCCAGTAGTATAGAAGGCAGGCCTTATAGCAATCAGCCCCAGCATTTT. This translates into CASSIEGRPYSNQPQHF.

V is TRBV18 and J is TRBJ2-2, with D possibly being TRBD1 (6 bases). The CDR3 totals 12 residues. Germline V lookup: CDR1 KGHSH, CDR2 LQKENI. V lost 5 bases and J lost 6, with 7 bases in between. For the CDR3, the DNA is TGTGCCAGCTCATACAGGGCCGGGGAGCTGTTTTTT. Translating it yields CASSYRAGELFF.

The chain combines TRBV11-2 with TRBJ2-1; TRBD2 aligns across 8 bases. Per germline, CDR1 SGHAT and CDR2 FQNNGV. The CDR3 totals 17 residues. V lost 1 base to trimming and J lost 5 bases; unmatched junction nucleotides: 10. The DNA of the CDR3 is TGTGCCAGCAGCTTAGGTCTAGCGGGCGGGATAGACAATGAGCAGTTCTTC. It encodes CASSLGLAGGIDNEQFF.

The rearrangement uses TRBV5-1 and TRBJ2-3, with D possibly being TRBD1 (5 bases). The CDR3 length is 15 residues. V was cut by 2 bases and J by 2 bases, with 12 bases left in between. Germline V gene sequence: CDR1 SGHRS, CDR2 YFSETQ. The CDR3 sequence: CASSFGRADTDTQYF. In nucleotides, the CDR3 is TGCGCCAGCAGCTTCGGCAGGGCGGACACAGATACGCAGTATTTT.